The rows below give T cell receptor beta chains drawn from one sample of a study of CD8 T cells in Susac syndrome. MiXCR was run by TCRdb on the immunoSEQ multiplex PCR reads, yielding one entry per CDR3 protein. The table includes approximately 110,000 distinct CDR3 sequences, over 90% detected once. Material for sequencing was CD8+ T cells from PBMCs. These receptors came from a human donor with multiple sclerosis. Both conserved end residues are part of each CDR3. The order of the fields is J gene, V gene, CDR3 protein.

J: TRBJ2-6
V: TRBV13
CDR3: CASSARDRSSGANVLTF

J: TRBJ1-1
V: TRBV4-1
CDR3: CASSQERGPGTEAFF

J: TRBJ2-1
V: TRBV5-1
CDR3: CASSYAPTSEQFF

J: TRBJ1-6
V: TRBV7-9
CDR3: CASTPAGDEDSPLHF

J: TRBJ1-2
V: TRBV15
CDR3: CATASGRTFYGYTF

J: TRBJ2-2
V: TRBV9
CDR3: CASSLAGTSGRNTGELFF

J: TRBJ2-3
V: TRBV20-1
CDR3: CSARDRHRFSADTQYF

J: TRBJ2-1
V: TRBV13
CDR3: CASSLEGDSYNERFF

J: TRBJ1-1
V: TRBV5-1
CDR3: CASSGYQGADTEAFF

J: TRBJ1-2
V: TRBV5-4
CDR3: CASSRGANYGYTF

J: TRBJ1-2
V: TRBV7-8
CDR3: CASSLAGRARYGYTF

J: TRBJ2-5
V: TRBV6-5
CDR3: CASSYGLAAQETQYF